Listed here are 26 T cell receptor beta chains from one sample, sequenced in a study of blood T cell repertoires in COVID-19. Assay: immunoSEQ multiplex PCR; the TCRdb copy retains only in-frame clones and omits some. This table holds under 350,000 clones, 70% to 90% found once. Sequencing input: peripheral blood. The receptors derive from a man between 60 and 75 years old who had recovered from COVID-19.

This clone was observed a few times. CDR3 in amino acids: CASSFWGPGANVLTF. CDR3 sequence (DNA): TGTGCCAGCAGCTTCTGGGGCCCCGGGGCCAACGTCCTGACTTTC. V and J are TRBV7-8 and TRBJ2-6, with a possible D match to TRBD1 (5 bases). The CDR3 has 15 residues. The ends were cut back, 3 bases at V and 4 bases at J, with 10 bases in the middle. Germline CDR1 SGHVS, CDR2 FQNEAQ.

The chain uses TRBV10-1 and TRBJ2-3, with 7 bases aligning to TRBD2. Germline values: CDR1 WNHNN, CDR2 SYGVQD (reference sequence). Trimming took 0 bases from V and 4 from J; bases not matched to a gene: 4. This CDR3 has 15 residues. The CDR3 DNA reads TGCGCCAGCAGTGAGTCGGCTAGCGGCGCAGATACGCAGTATTTT. Translating it yields CASSESASGADTQYF.

As to this clone: This sample also contains other DNA sequences that code for the same CDR3. The V and J genes are TRBV19 and TRBJ1-5, with TRBD1 matching over 9 bases. The V gene's germline CDR1 is LNHDA and CDR2 SQIVND (reference sequence). The CDR3 runs to 14 residues. Trimming at V came to 3 bases and at J to 7 bases, leaving 4 bases not matched to a gene. The CDR3 loop is CASSMGQGGQPQHF. The CDR3 nucleotides read TGTGCCAGTAGTATGGGACAGGGAGGGCAGCCCCAGCATTTT. Full variable domain (missing parts from reference TRBV19 and TRBJ1-5): DGGITQSPKYLFRKEGQNVTLSCEQNLNHDAMYWYRQDPGQGLRLIYYSQIVNDFQKGDIAEGYSVSREKKESFPLTVTSAQKNPTAFYLCASSMGQGGQPQHFGDGTRLSIL.

The sample holds one count of this clone. The gene calls are TRBV2 and TRBJ2-7; TRBD1 matches 9 bases. The V gene's germline CDR1 is SNHLY and CDR2 FYNNEI. V shed 7 bases, J shed 7 bases, and the junction held 14 bases outside the gene matches. CDR3 size: 15 residues. CDR3: CASKPTGGLGFEQYF. For the CDR3, the DNA is TGTGCCAGCAAACCAACAGGGGGCCTAGGTTTTGAGCAGTACTTC.

Notes on this clone: The junction differs from germline at one of its ends, possibly a read error. The V gene is TRBV7-9, the J gene TRBJ1-5; D not resolved. From germline, CDR1 is SEHNR and CDR2 FQNEAQ (reference sequence). This CDR3 has 13 residues. DNA for the CDR3: TGTGCCAGCAGCTTAGGTAGCACTCAGCCCCAGCATTTT. It yields the protein CASSLGSTQPQHF.

The V and J genes are TRBV5-1 and TRBJ1-1; 8 nucleotides line up with TRBD1. V dropped 4 bases and J dropped 0; count of bases not matched to a gene: 5. This CDR3 is built from 15 residues. CDR1 and CDR2 from the germline V gene are SGHRS and YFSETQ. In nucleotides, the CDR3 is TGCGCCAGCAGCAACACAGGGGGGATGAACACTGAAGCTTTCTTT. Amino acid sequence: CASSNTGGMNTEAFF.

The V gene is TRBV6-2 or TRBV6-3, the J gene TRBJ2-7, with 12 bases aligning to TRBD2. CDR3 size: 15 residues. The ends lost 5 bases at V and 2 bases at J; junction bases unmatched: 4. Germline loops: CDR1 MNHEY, CDR2 SVGEGT. The CDR3 region is CASSPTSGGPYEQYF. CDR3 coding DNA: TGTGCCAGCAGTCCGACTAGCGGGGGACCCTACGAGCAGTACTTC.

This clone was recorded only once. The genes are TRBV5-1 and TRBJ2-1, with 14 bases lining up with TRBD2. The CDR3 spans 16 residues. The V and J ends lost 7 bases and 7 bases, in that order; junction bases with no gene match: 10. Germline V gives CDR1 SGHRS, CDR2 YFSETQ. This CDR3 reads CASWMGGLAGVNEQFF. The CDR3 coding sequence is TGCGCCAGCTGGATGGGGGGACTAGCGGGAGTTAATGAGCAGTTCTTC.

The chain couples TRBV3-1 (or the pseudogene TRBV3-2) to TRBJ1-6, with 7 bases that match TRBD1. The CDR3 contains 14 residues. The trim removed 5 bases at V and 11 bases at J, leaving 9 bases unmatched. Germline loops: CDR1 LGHDT, CDR2 YNNKEL (reference sequence). The CDR3 DNA reads TGTGCCAGCAGCGAACAGGGGAATGGGACACCCCTCCACTTT. It codes for CASSEQGNGTPLHF.

This chain links TRBV2 with TRBJ1-2; D gene unclear. The length of the CDR3 is 13 residues. The germline gives CDR1 SNHLY, CDR2 FYNNEI. Between the trimmed V and J ends, which lost 4 bases and 1 base, there was a span of 7 bases. CDR3 nucleotide sequence: TGTGCCAGCAGTGTGGGCAGTAACTATGGCTACACCTTC. Amino acids: CASSVGSNYGYTF.

The chain uses TRBV5-1 and TRBJ1-4, with D perhaps TRBD1 (6 bases). V was shortened by 0 bases and J by 8 bases, with 17 bases between the two germline ends. The CDR3 consists of 16 residues. In germline, CDR1 is SGHRS, CDR2 YFSETQ. The CDR3 bases are TGCGCCAGCAGCTTGGTAGGGGGGGCGTTGGACGAAAAACTGTTTTTT. Protein sequence: CASSLVGGALDEKLFF.

The J gene is TRBJ1-1, the V gene TRBV6-1; TRBD1 matches at 10 bases. Germline V gives CDR1 MNHNS, CDR2 SASEGT. The CDR3 covers 17 residues. The V segment lost 2 bases and the J segment 5 bases; nucleotides outside the gene matches: 11. CDR3 DNA sequence: TGTGCCAGCAGTGAATTTCGGGGACAGGGGAGAGGGACTGAAGCTTTCTTT. Its protein is CASSEFRGQGRGTEAFF.

The chain uses TRBV5-4 and TRBJ2-1; 8 nucleotides line up with TRBD1. V dropped 2 bases and J dropped 6; count of bases not matched to a gene: 7. Germline lookup yields CDR1 SGHNT and CDR2 YYREEE (reference sequence). The CDR3 covers 15 residues. The CDR3 bases are TGTGCCAGCAGCTTCTTACAGGGGGTCTCCAATGAGCAGTTCTTC. As protein: CASSFLQGVSNEQFF.

The rearrangement links TRBV4-1 to TRBJ2-7; 7 bases align to TRBD2. CDR1 MGHRA and CDR2 YSYEKL come from the germline V gene. The CDR3 runs to 15 residues. V shed 1 base and J 1 base; nucleotides not matched to a gene: 4. The chain's CDR3 is CASSQGGGPSYEQYF. In DNA form, the CDR3 reads TGCGCCAGCAGCCAAGGGGGGGGTCCGTCCTACGAGCAGTACTTC.

The J gene is TRBJ2-1, the V gene TRBV3-1 (or the pseudogene TRBV3-2); unclear D gene. The V and J ends lost 1 base and 10 bases respectively, with 14 bases between them. CDR1 is LGHDT and CDR2 is YNNKEL in the germline V gene (reference sequence). The CDR3 is made up of 14 amino acids. In DNA form, the CDR3 reads TGTGCCAGCAGCCAAGTCGGCGGCCCCTCGGAGCAGTTCTTC. As protein: CASSQVGGPSEQFF.

CDR3 sequence (DNA): TGTGCCAGCTCATCAACGGGACAGGGGTACGAAAAACTGTTTTTT. The encoded protein is CASSSTGQGYEKLFF. V gene TRBV18 combines with J gene TRBJ1-4, with 10 bases aligning to TRBD1. This CDR3 has 15 residues. V lost 5 bases and J lost 8; bases outside the gene matches: 8. The germline V gene has CDR1 KGHSH and CDR2 LQKENI. The full variable domain, completed using reference TRBV18 and TRBJ1-4, is NAGVMQNPRHLVRRRGQEARLRCSPMKGHSHVYWYRQLPEEGLKFMVYLQKENIIDESGMPKERFSAEFPKEGPSILRIQQVVRGDSAAYFCASSSTGQGYEKLFFGSGTQLSVL.

The chain employs TRBV3-1 (or the pseudogene TRBV3-2) and TRBJ2-3, with 8 bases lining up with TRBD1. The CDR3 is 15 amino acids. CDR1 and CDR2 (germline): LGHDT, YNNKEL (reference sequence). Unmatched junction bases numbered 9, after V lost 6 bases and J lost 4 bases. The CDR3: CASRPGRGRSDTQYF. CDR3 sequence (DNA): TGTGCCAGCAGACCGGGCAGGGGGCGTTCAGATACGCAGTATTTT.

This chain uses TRBV9 with TRBJ1-1; D is undetermined. The V gene lost 3 bases and the J gene lost 1 base, with 25 bases spanning the gap. Germline-derived CDR1 and CDR2 are SGDLS and YYNGEE. This CDR3 has 19 residues. The CDR3 protein is CASSGKQNQWPPPNTEAFF. The CDR3 DNA is TGTGCCAGCAGCGGAAAACAAAATCAATGGCCACCACCGAACACTGAAGCTTTCTTT.

The chain links TRBV27 to TRBJ2-7; weak D call: TRBD1 (5 bases). CDR3 length equals 13 residues. The germline CDR1 and CDR2 sequences are MNHEY and SMNVEV (reference sequence). The V end was cut by 3 bases, the J end by 1 base, with 7 bases between. For the CDR3, the DNA is TGTGCCAGCAGTTTGACAGTTTCCTACGAGCAGTACTTC. It specifies CASSLTVSYEQYF.

The gene calls are TRBV7-3 and TRBJ2-2; 10 nucleotides match TRBD2. CDR3 size: 17 residues. The ends lost 2 bases at V and 6 bases at J; junction bases unmatched: 9. Germline loops: CDR1 SGHTA, CDR2 FQGTGA. This chain's CDR3 is CASSLGSLAGVAGELFF. The CDR3 coding sequence is TGTGCCAGCAGCTTAGGTTCTCTAGCGGGGGTCGCCGGGGAGCTGTTTTTT.

This clone was seen once. V gene TRBV6-5 combines with J gene TRBJ2-5; maybe TRBD2 (6 bases). The V and J ends lost 10 bases and 1 base respectively, with 16 bases between them. Germline CDR1 is MNHEY and CDR2 is SVGAGI. This CDR3 has 14 residues. The CDR3 sequence: CATRRGPIQETQYF. The CDR3 DNA reads as TGTGCCACGAGGAGGGGACCGATCCAAGAGACCCAGTACTTC.

The chain couples TRBV5-1 to TRBJ2-2, with D possibly being TRBD2 (6 bases). This CDR3 contains 16 residues. The germline V and J ends were trimmed by 0 bases and 2 bases, with 11 bases remaining between them. Germline V gives CDR1 SGHRS, CDR2 YFSETQ. This CDR3 reads CASSLGGTENTGELFF. The CDR3 DNA is TGCGCCAGCAGCTTGGGCGGGACGGAAAACACCGGGGAGCTGTTTTTT.

Comments on this clone: Other nucleotide sequences in the sample specify the same CDR3. The chain carries TRBV5-1 and TRBJ2-2, with a possible D match to TRBD2 (5 bases). CDR3 length equals 15 residues. The ends were cut back, 0 bases at V and 4 bases at J, with 10 bases in the middle. The germline CDR1 and CDR2 sequences are SGHRS and YFSETQ. CDR3 in amino acids: CASSLAGVGTGELFF. CDR3 DNA: TGCGCCAGCAGCTTGGCCGGGGTCGGCACCGGGGAGCTGTTTTTT.

The rearrangement uses TRBV5-4 and TRBJ2-3; D ambiguous. V shed 0 bases and J shed 4 bases, with 6 bases lying between them. Germline V lookup: CDR1 SGHNT, CDR2 YYREEE (reference sequence). The CDR3 loop spans 13 amino acids. In DNA form, the CDR3 reads TGTGCCAGCAGCTTGGGGCCCGCAGATACGCAGTATTTT. The encoded protein is CASSLGPADTQYF.

This clone is a singleton in its sample. This chain joins TRBV29-1 and TRBJ2-3; 11 bases align to TRBD1. With V trimmed by 3 bases and J by 0 bases, 2 bases remained unmatched. Germline V gene lookup returns CDR1 SQVTM and CDR2 ANQGSEA. CDR3 length: 15 residues. CDR3 sequence reads: CSVEGDRGSTDTQYF. CDR3 bases: TGCAGCGTTGAGGGGGACAGGGGGAGCACAGATACGCAGTATTTT.

V and J are TRBV2 and TRBJ2-7; tentative D call: TRBD1 (6 bases). The V and J ends lost 7 bases and 7 bases respectively, with 14 bases between them. CDR1 SNHLY and CDR2 FYNNEI come from the germline V gene. This CDR3 is built from 12 residues. CDR3 region: CASTDQGWEQYF. The CDR3 region has the DNA TGTGCCAGCACTGACCAGGGGTGGGAGCAGTACTTC. The whole variable domain, filled in from reference TRBV2 and TRBJ2-7, reads EPEVTQTPSHQVTQMGQEVILRCVPISNHLYFYWYRQILGQKVEFLVSFYNNEISEKSEIFDDQFSVERPDGSNFTLKIRSTKLEDSAMYFCASTDQGWEQYFGPGTRLTVT.